The 30 T cell receptor beta chains listed next were all sequenced from one sample in a study of CXCR3-negative and CXCR3-positive naive CD8 T cells. These receptors have no identified antigens. TRB cDNA was prepared as libraries by UMI-labeled 5' RACE. TCRdb re-called the 5' RACE reads and catalogs CDR3 proteins one per entry, DNA excluded. This listing includes 75,000 to 90,000 distinct CDR3 sequences. Study outcomes and limitations: The TRB CDR3s that CXCR3-positive naive cells carried were more hydrophobic than those of CXCR3-negative naive cells.

Sequencing was carried out using naive CXCR3+ CD8+ T cells from blood. Subset in this sample: CD45RO-CCR7+CD27+CD95- naive CD8+ T cells expressing CXCR3 (TNR3+). These receptors originate from a human donor in good health. Some clones in this sample may be carry-over from other donors' samples.

This sequence joins TRBV7-2 and TRBJ2-5; the D call of TRBD2 rests on TCRdb alone, since no DNA is present to check it. Germline CDR1 and CDR2: SGHTA and FQGNSA. The CDR3 loop spans 14 amino acids. CDR3: CASSHLAGQETQYF.

The chain couples TRBV12-3 or TRBV12-4 to TRBJ2-1; the TRBD2 assignment by TCRdb is unverifiable without DNA. The CDR3 contains 12 residues. The CDR3 is CASSPISDEQFF.

This rearrangement joins TRBV12-3 or TRBV12-4 to TRBJ1-1. CDR3 length: 11 amino acids. This CDR3 is CASSVNTEAFF.

The V gene is TRBV6-5, the J gene TRBJ2-7; TCRdb reports TRBD2, a call that lacks DNA to check it against. CDR1 is MNHEY and CDR2 is SVGAGI in the germline V gene. The CDR3 is 18 amino acids. Here the CDR3 reads CASSYSSRDSSPAYEQYF.

This CDR3 reads CASSYAQGGNQPQHF. V gene TRBV4-3 combines with J gene TRBJ1-5; without DNA, the TCRdb call of TRBD1 cannot be checked. The CDR3 has 15 amino acids. From germline, CDR1 is LGHNA and CDR2 YSLEER.

The V and J genes are TRBV20-1 and TRBJ1-5; TCRdb gives TRBD1 as the D gene, but with no DNA this cannot be confirmed. CDR1 is DFQATT and CDR2 is SNEGSKA in the germline V gene (reference sequence). CDR3 length: 15 amino acids. CDR3 residues: CSAGYLWDVNQPQHF.

V and J are TRBV10-2 and TRBJ1-2. The V gene's germline CDR1 is WSHSY and CDR2 SAAADI. The CDR3 covers 14 residues. CDR3 protein: CASSREGSDYGYTF.

The CDR3 is CATSAGPNTEAFF. The chain couples TRBV24-1 to TRBJ1-1; lacking DNA, the TRBD1 call made by TCRdb goes unchecked. The CDR3 extends over 13 amino acids. In germline, CDR1 is KGHDR, CDR2 SFDVKD.

The rearrangement joins TRBV5-1 to TRBJ1-4. Germline assignment: CDR1 SGHRS and CDR2 YFSETQ. The CDR3 runs 14 residues. CDR3 amino acids: CASSDDNDEEKLFF.

The chain recombines TRBV27 with TRBJ1-1. This CDR3 contains 14 residues. Germline V CDR1 and CDR2: MNHEY, SMNVEV (reference sequence). This CDR3 reads CASSLSGPHTEAFF.

The chain joins TRBV12-3 or TRBV12-4 to TRBJ1-3; TCRdb reports TRBD1, a call that lacks DNA to check it against. The CDR3 is made up of 15 amino acids. This CDR3 is CAISPPDPTGNTIYF.

V gene TRBV7-9 combines with J gene TRBJ2-1; lacking DNA, the TRBD1 call made by TCRdb goes unchecked. The CDR3 spans 12 residues. Germline V CDR1 and CDR2: SEHNR, FQNEAQ (reference sequence). The chain's CDR3 is CASSLGQPEQFF.

The gene calls are TRBV19 and TRBJ1-5. This CDR3 region has 15 residues. Germline loops: CDR1 LNHDA, CDR2 SQIVND (reference sequence). The CDR3 here is CASGTGIGVNQPQHF.

CDR3 region: CASSSETSGRRNEQFF. V usage is TRBV7-9 and J usage is TRBJ2-1; the TCRdb call, TRBD2, lacks DNA for checking. The germline CDR1 and CDR2 sequences are SEHNR and FQNEAQ (reference sequence). CDR3 length: 16 amino acids.

J is TRBJ2-4 and V is TRBV28; TCRdb names TRBD1, which stays unverified in the absence of DNA. The germline gives CDR1 MDHEN, CDR2 SYDVKM. This CDR3 is 14 amino acids long. The CDR3 spells CAISPQTGKNIQYF.

J is TRBJ2-7 and V is TRBV12-3 or TRBV12-4; TCRdb calls TRBD1, which cannot be checked without DNA. The length of the CDR3 is 18 residues. CDR3 residues: CASRPPGQRGRRAYEQYF.

V usage is TRBV6-2 or TRBV6-3 and J usage is TRBJ2-1. The CDR3 consists of 16 residues. Germline loops: CDR1 MNHEY, CDR2 SVGEGT. CDR3: CASSYPTGSSYNEQFF.

The genes are TRBV28 and TRBJ2-1; TCRdb lists TRBD2, though no DNA is available to test this call. CDR3 length: 14 residues. CDR1 and CDR2 from the germline V gene are MDHEN and SYDVKM. The chain's CDR3 is CASRVAGGINEQFF.

V usage is TRBV29-1 and J usage is TRBJ2-1. This CDR3 has 14 residues. In germline, CDR1 is SQVTM, CDR2 ANQGSEA. This chain's CDR3 is CSVEVIGPYNEQFF.

The genes are TRBV28 and TRBJ2-6; TCRdb designates TRBD2, a call that cannot be tested without DNA. The CDR3 covers 16 residues. Germline V gene lookup returns CDR1 MDHEN and CDR2 SYDVKM. CDR3 loop: CASLGTEDSGANVLTF.

The chain links TRBV14 to TRBJ1-5. The CDR3 is made up of 13 amino acids. Per germline, CDR1 SGHDN and CDR2 FVKESK. The CDR3 protein is CASSQGYNQPQHF. Full variable domain (remainder filled in from reference TRBV14 and TRBJ1-5): EAGVTQFPSHSVIEKGQTVTLRCDPISGHDNLYWYRRVMGKEIKFLLHFVKESKQDESGMPNNRFLAERTGGTYSTLKVQPAELEDSGVYFCASSQGYNQPQHFGDGTRLSIL.

The chain recombines TRBV28 with TRBJ1-3; the TRBD1 assignment by TCRdb is unverifiable without DNA. Germline CDR1 is MDHEN and CDR2 is SYDVKM. The CDR3 length is 18 residues. CDR3 amino acids: CASSLRPGGTSSGNTIYF.

This chain uses TRBV12-3 or TRBV12-4 with TRBJ1-2. The length of the CDR3 is 14 residues. The CDR3 sequence is CASSSTPFYYGYTF.

This chain joins TRBV5-5 and TRBJ2-1. The CDR3 has 12 residues. From germline, CDR1 is SGHKS and CDR2 YYEKEE (reference sequence). This chain's CDR3 is CASKVTANEQFF.

The chain uses TRBV29-1 and TRBJ2-2; TCRdb's D call, TRBD1, is unchecked because there is no DNA. Germline V gene sequence: CDR1 SQVTM, CDR2 ANQGSEA. This CDR3 is 12 amino acids long. Here the CDR3 reads CSVVGASGELFF.

The V call is TRBV29-1, the J call TRBJ2-4; TCRdb lists TRBD1, though no DNA is available to test this call. Germline V lookup: CDR1 SQVTM, CDR2 ANQGSEA. This CDR3 has 14 residues. CDR3 residues: CSARQGATKNIQYF.

The chain recombines TRBV20-1 with TRBJ1-2; TCRdb names TRBD1, which stays unverified in the absence of DNA. CDR3 length: 15 amino acids. Germline V lookup: CDR1 DFQATT, CDR2 SNEGSKA (reference sequence). The CDR3 sequence is CSASFSGQTLYGYTF.

This sequence joins TRBV7-2 and TRBJ2-1; TCRdb calls TRBD2, which cannot be checked without DNA. Germline V gene sequence: CDR1 SGHTA, CDR2 FQGNSA. CDR3 size: 17 residues. CDR3 loop: CASSSPPLAGGYNEQFF.

The chain links TRBV6-5 to TRBJ2-7. In germline, CDR1 is MNHEY, CDR2 SVGAGI. The CDR3 has 14 amino acids. CDR3 protein: CASSYYGLENEQYF.

This sequence joins TRBV28 and TRBJ2-1; TCRdb gives TRBD2 as the D gene, but with no DNA this cannot be confirmed. The CDR3 is 15 amino acids. Germline V CDR1 and CDR2: MDHEN, SYDVKM. CDR3 in amino acids: CASSSWKSGGNEQFF.